A single sample is the source of the 14 T cell receptor beta chains below, sequenced in a study of OX40 agonist ivuxolimab in advanced cancers. The data were produced by immunoSEQ multiplex PCR, yet TCRdb's version contains in-frame clones alone and is incomplete. The sample carries about 120,000 clones, approximately 92% recorded once. The input for sequencing was CD4+ or CD8+ T cells sorted from blood, taken in a trial of the OX40 agonist ivuxolimab. The receptors shown here come from an adult with an advanced solid tumor such as melanoma, head and neck, liver or kidney cancer.

V gene TRBV9 combines with J gene TRBJ2-3; tentatively, D is TRBD2 (6 bases). The CDR3 covers 17 residues. CDR1 and CDR2 from the germline V gene are SGDLS and YYNGEE. Trimming took off 5 bases at V and 5 bases at J, with 24 bases between the two ends. The CDR3 coding sequence is TGTGCCAGCAGTAAAGAACCGGGACTGCAGAGGGGAGATACGCAGTATTTT. This encodes CASSKEPGLQRGDTQYF.

As regards this clone: Other DNA variants within this sample encode the same CDR3. The chain has TRBV30 and TRBJ2-3; D uncertain. Trimming pared 0 bases from V and 0 bases from J, leaving 4 bases between. The CDR3 is made up of 13 amino acids. Looked up from germline, CDR1 is GTSNPN and CDR2 is SVGIG (reference sequence). CDR3 sequence reads: CAWSVASTDTQYF. The DNA for the CDR3 is TGTGCCTGGAGTGTGGCCAGCACAGATACGCAGTATTTT.

CDR3 sequence: CASSEDRDHGYTF. CDR3 nucleotides: TGTGCCAGCAGTGAAGACAGGGACCATGGCTACACCTTC. The V call is TRBV6-1, the J call TRBJ1-2; D may be TRBD1 (6 bases). The ends were cut back, 1 base at V and 6 bases at J, with 9 bases in the middle. Germline V gene data show CDR1 as MNHNS and CDR2 as SASEGT. This CDR3 is 13 amino acids long.

This chain joins TRBV9 and TRBJ1-2; 9 bases are shared with TRBD1. V gave up 3 bases and J gave up 4 bases; unmatched junction bases: 7. The CDR3 covers 15 residues. Looked up from germline, CDR1 is SGDLS and CDR2 is YYNGEE. CDR3: CASSAGGQGGYGYTF. CDR3 DNA: TGTGCCAGCAGCGCCGGGGGACAGGGTGGCTATGGCTACACCTTC.

This clone turned up a few times. This rearrangement joins TRBV9 to TRBJ1-1; the D gene is possibly TRBD1 (6 bases). V was pared by 2 bases and J by 3 bases, with 14 bases between. The CDR3 totals 15 residues. Germline loops: CDR1 SGDLS, CDR2 YYNGEE. The CDR3 loop is CASSVAQGIDTEAFF. The CDR3 bases are TGTGCCAGCAGCGTGGCGCAGGGGATCGACACTGAAGCTTTCTTT.

J is TRBJ2-5 and V is TRBV7-9, with D perhaps TRBD2 (6 bases). There are 14 residues in the CDR3. Germline V CDR1 and CDR2: SEHNR, FQNEAQ (reference sequence). The V and J ends lost 1 base and 7 bases respectively, with 13 bases between them. The CDR3 reads CASSLGASAWTQYF. As DNA, the CDR3 is TGTGCCAGCAGCTTAGGGGCTAGCGCATGGACCCAGTACTTC.

The chain links TRBV5-4 to TRBJ1-1; no firm D call. The germline gives CDR1 SGHNT, CDR2 YYREEE (reference sequence). The CDR3 sequence is 14 residues long. Trimming cost V 0 bases and J 1 base, with 7 bases left between them. CDR3 sequence (DNA): TGTGCCAGCAGCTTGGGCGGAGCGAACACTGAAGCTTTCTTT. This sequence encodes CASSLGGANTEAFF.

The V call is TRBV28, the J call TRBJ2-1; 11 bases are shared with TRBD2. The V segment lost 5 bases and the J segment 7 bases; nucleotides outside the gene matches: 7. CDR1 is MDHEN, CDR2 SYDVKM, per germline. The CDR3 loop spans 15 amino acids. The CDR3 region is CASSRSGGAGNEQFF. CDR3 DNA sequence: TGTGCCAGCAGTCGTAGCGGGGGGGCCGGTAATGAGCAGTTCTTC. Filled out from reference TRBV28 and TRBJ2-1, the complete variable domain reads DVKVTQSSRYLVKRTGEKVFLECVQDMDHENMFWYRQDPGLGLRLIYFSYDVKMKEKGDIPEGYSVSREKKERFSLILESASTNQTSMYLCASSRSGGAGNEQFFGPGTRLTVL.

CDR3: CASSLSRINYGYTF. Here the CDR3 DNA reads TGTGCCAGCAGTTTGAGTCGTATTAACTATGGCTACACCTTC. V gene TRBV28 combines with J gene TRBJ1-2, with D uncertain. V was shortened by 3 bases and J by 1 base, with 9 bases between the two germline ends. Germline V CDR1 and CDR2: MDHEN, SYDVKM. This CDR3 region has 14 residues.

The V and J genes are TRBV7-2 and TRBJ1-2, with 7 nucleotides matching TRBD1. Germline-derived CDR1 and CDR2 are SGHTA and FQGNSA. Germline trimming cut 2 bases from V and 6 bases from J; bases unmatched to any gene: 9. The CDR3 totals 15 residues. The CDR3 region has the DNA TGTGCCAGCAGCTTACACCAGGGGGGCATGGATGGCTACACCTTC. It translates to CASSLHQGGMDGYTF. Combining the CDR3 with reference TRBV7-2 and TRBJ1-2 gives the whole variable domain GAGVSQSPSNKVTEKGKDVELRCDPISGHTALYWYRQSLGQGLEFLIYFQGNSAPDKSGLPSDRFSAERTGGSVSTLTIQRTQQEDSAVYLCASSLHQGGMDGYTFGSGTRLTVV.

This chain links TRBV18 with TRBJ2-1; D unclear. V gave up 2 bases and J gave up 3 bases, with 11 bases separating them. This CDR3 spans 15 amino acids. The germline V gene encodes CDR1 KGHSH and CDR2 LQKENI. The CDR3 here is CASSPTLNIYNEQFF. The CDR3 DNA sequence: TGTGCCAGCTCACCAACCCTAAACATCTACAATGAGCAGTTCTTC.

The chain carries TRBV19 and TRBJ1-1; D gene unclear. Germline values: CDR1 LNHDA, CDR2 SQIVND (reference sequence). CDR3 length: 13 amino acids. Deletions cut 11 bases from V and 0 bases from J, with 13 bases between. CDR3 in DNA: TGTGCCGTCTGCCCGGCGGTGAACACTGAAGCTTTCTTT. This gives the protein CAVCPAVNTEAFF.

The chain uses TRBV6-6 and TRBJ1-2; D is ambiguous. The CDR3 is 14 amino acids. Germline CDR1 reads MNHNY; CDR2 reads SVGAGI (reference sequence). Trimming left V 5 bases short and J 4 bases short, with 14 bases between. CDR3 residues: CASSRPSEPYGYTF. DNA for the CDR3: TGTGCCAGCAGTCGCCCTTCTGAGCCCTATGGCTACACCTTC.

The chain combines TRBV14 with TRBJ1-6; D is uncertain. Trimming removed 3 bases at V and 10 bases at J, with 13 bases between. Germline CDR1 reads SGHDN; CDR2 reads FVKESK. The CDR3 contains 14 residues. The CDR3 sequence is CASSHYPGESPLHF. As DNA, the CDR3 is TGTGCCAGCAGCCATTACCCTGGTGAATCACCCCTCCACTTT.